This TCR beta chain was sequenced in a study of cytomegalovirus exposure and HLA in healthy donors. This clone was seen only a few times. The antigen is not known. Study outcomes and limitations: TCR beta chains numbering some 160 were designated cytomegalovirus-associated. Using the classifier, cytomegalovirus status was reportedly diagnosed with high specificity and sensitivity.

The CDR3 spans 14 residues. CDR1 and CDR2 (germline): SEHNR, FQNEAQ (reference sequence). The V end was cut by 1 base, the J end by 5 bases, with 9 bases between. A multiplex PCR was run with 60 Vbeta primers and 13 Jbeta primers. Assay: immunoSEQ multiplex PCR; the TCRdb copy retains only in-frame clones and omits some. The sample lists about 180,000 clones, 75% to 85% occurring once. The receptor's source is a woman aged 60 to 75 in good health and CMV-seropositive. This chain uses TRBV7-9 with TRBJ2-1; D gene ambiguous. The sample was PBMCs. CDR3 region: CASSLGRLNNEQFF. The CDR3 DNA sequence: TGTGCCAGCAGCTTAGGCCGACTGAACAATGAGCAGTTCTTC. Supplemented by reference TRBV7-9 and TRBJ2-1, the full variable domain reads DTGVSQNPRHKITKRGQNVTFRCDPISEHNRLYWYRQTLGQGPEFLTYFQNEAQLEKSRLLSDRFSAERPKGSFSTLEIQRTEQGDSAMYLCASSLGRLNNEQFFGPGTRLTVL.